This T cell receptor beta chain is drawn from a study of blood T cell repertoires in COVID-19. Across the study: Samples taken during acute and convalescent COVID-19 were collected in the United States, Italy and Spain. PBMCs, B-cell-depleted T cells, or T cells provided the cDNA or gDNA that made up the material.

Authors' methods: Reference gene primer amplification yielded estimated nucleated cell counts. The assay was immunoSEQ multiplex PCR, and TCRdb's table has in-frame clones only and misses some. D and trimming were read from the DNA, whereas the V and J calls and clone size are those reported in that table. The repertoire includes some 120,000 clones, 80% to 85% of them detected once, and approximately 0.77% sits in the top ten. This clone was seen only a few times. The CDR3 is 15 amino acids. V lost 2 bases and J lost 2; bases outside the gene matches: 3. Germline CDR1 reads SGHTA; CDR2 reads FQGTGA. The sample taken for sequencing was peripheral blood. The chain employs TRBV7-3 and TRBJ2-1; 7 bases fit TRBD2. The source of this sequence is a woman in her seventies with acute or convalescent COVID-19. CDR3 protein: CASSLLAAAYNEQFF. CDR3 nucleotide sequence: TGTGCCAGCAGCTTACTAGCGGCAGCCTACAATGAGCAGTTCTTC.